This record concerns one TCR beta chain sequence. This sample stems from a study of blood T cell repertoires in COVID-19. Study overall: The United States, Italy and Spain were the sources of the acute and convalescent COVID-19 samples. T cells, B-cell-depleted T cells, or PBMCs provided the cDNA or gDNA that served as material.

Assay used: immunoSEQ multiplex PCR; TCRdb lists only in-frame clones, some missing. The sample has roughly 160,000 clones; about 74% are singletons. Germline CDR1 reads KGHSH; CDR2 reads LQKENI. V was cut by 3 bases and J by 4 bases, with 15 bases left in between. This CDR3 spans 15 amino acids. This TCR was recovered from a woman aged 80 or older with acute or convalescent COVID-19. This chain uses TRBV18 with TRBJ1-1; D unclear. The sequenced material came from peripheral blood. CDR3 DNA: TGTGCCAGCTCACCGTCGAGGGATGGGAGCACTGAAGCTTTCTTT. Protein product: CASSPSRDGSTEAFF.